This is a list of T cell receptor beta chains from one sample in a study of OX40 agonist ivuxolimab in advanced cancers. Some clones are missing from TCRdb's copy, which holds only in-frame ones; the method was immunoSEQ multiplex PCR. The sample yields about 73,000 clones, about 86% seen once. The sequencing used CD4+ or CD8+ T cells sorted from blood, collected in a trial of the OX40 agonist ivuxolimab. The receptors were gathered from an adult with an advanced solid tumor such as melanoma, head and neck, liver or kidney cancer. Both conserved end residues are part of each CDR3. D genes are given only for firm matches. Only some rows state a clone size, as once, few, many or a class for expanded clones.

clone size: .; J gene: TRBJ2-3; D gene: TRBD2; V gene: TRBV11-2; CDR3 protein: CASSLKVGGGSSTDTQYF; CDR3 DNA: TGTGCCAGCAGCTTAAAGGTCGGCGGGGGTAGTAGCACAGATACGCAGTATTTT
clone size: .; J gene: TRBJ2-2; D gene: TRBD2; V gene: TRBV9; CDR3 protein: CASSARGRPNTGELFF; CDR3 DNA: TGTGCCAGCAGCGCGCGGGGGAGACCGAACACCGGGGAGCTGTTTTTT
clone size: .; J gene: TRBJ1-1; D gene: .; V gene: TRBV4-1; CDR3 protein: CASVSNPGGNTEAFF; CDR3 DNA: TGCGCATCCGTATCGAACCCGGGCGGGAACACTGAAGCTTTCTTT
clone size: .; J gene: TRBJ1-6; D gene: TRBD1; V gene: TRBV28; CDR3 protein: CASSDLPGQIGSYNSPLHF; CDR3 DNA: TGTGCCAGCAGTGACCTACCGGGACAGATAGGCTCCTATAATTCACCCCTCCACTTT
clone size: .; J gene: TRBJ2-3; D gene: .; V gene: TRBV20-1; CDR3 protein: CSARLDTQYF; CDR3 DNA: TGCAGTGCCAGGTTAGATACGCAGTATTTT
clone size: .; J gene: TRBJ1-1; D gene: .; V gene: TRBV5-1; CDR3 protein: CASSDATLMNTEAFF; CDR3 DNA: TGCGCCAGCAGCGACGCGACGCTTATGAACACTGAAGCTTTCTTT
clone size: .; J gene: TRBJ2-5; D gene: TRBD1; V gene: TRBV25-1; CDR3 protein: CASRQGAEETQYF; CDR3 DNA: TGTGCCAGCAGACAGGGGGCGGAGGAGACCCAGTACTTC
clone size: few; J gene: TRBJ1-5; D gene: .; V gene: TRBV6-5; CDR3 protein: CASSYMGKGPQHF; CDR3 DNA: TGTGCCAGCAGTTACATGGGCAAAGGGCCCCAGCATTTT
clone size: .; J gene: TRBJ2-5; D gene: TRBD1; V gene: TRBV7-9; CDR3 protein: CASSLGPLQGQETQYF; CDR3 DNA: TGTGCCAGCAGCTTAGGCCCGCTACAGGGGCAAGAGACCCAGTACTTC
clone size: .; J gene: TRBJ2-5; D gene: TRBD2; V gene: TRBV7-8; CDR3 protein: CASSLGRGGRLETQYF; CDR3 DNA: TGTGCCAGCAGCTTGGGTCGGGGGGGCCGCTTAGAGACCCAGTACTTC
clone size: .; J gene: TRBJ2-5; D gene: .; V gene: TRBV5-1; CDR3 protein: CASSQNLVETQYF; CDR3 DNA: TGCGCCAGCAGCCAGAATCTGGTCGAGACCCAGTACTTC
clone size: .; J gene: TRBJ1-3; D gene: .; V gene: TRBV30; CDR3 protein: CAWSVRGLFSGNTIYF; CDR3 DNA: TGTGCCTGGAGTGTACGCGGGCTCTTCTCTGGAAACACCATATATTTT
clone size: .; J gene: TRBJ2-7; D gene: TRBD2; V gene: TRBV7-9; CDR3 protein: CASSETSGSSYEQYF; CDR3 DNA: TGTGCCAGCAGCGAGACTAGCGGGAGCTCCTACGAGCAGTACTTC
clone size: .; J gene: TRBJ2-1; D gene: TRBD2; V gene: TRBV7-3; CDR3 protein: CASSPGLAGGNEQFF; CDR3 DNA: TGTGCCAGCAGCCCGGGACTAGCGGGCGGGAATGAGCAGTTCTTC
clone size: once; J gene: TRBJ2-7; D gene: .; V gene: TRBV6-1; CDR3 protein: CASSDLLAFPYEQYF; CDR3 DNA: TGTGCCAGCAGTGATTTACTAGCTTTCCCCTACGAGCAGTACTTC
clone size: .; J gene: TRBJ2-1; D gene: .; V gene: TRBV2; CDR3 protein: CASRTASMSLYNEQFF; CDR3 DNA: TGTGCCAGCAGGACAGCCTCTATGTCCCTCTACAATGAGCAGTTCTTC
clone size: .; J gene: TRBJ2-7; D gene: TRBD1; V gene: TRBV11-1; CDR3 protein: CASSLLGQGGGEQYF; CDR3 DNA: TGTGCCAGCAGCTTACTCGGACAGGGCGGTGGCGAGCAGTACTTC
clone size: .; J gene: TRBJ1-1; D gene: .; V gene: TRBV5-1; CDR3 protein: CASSSGSRTEAFF; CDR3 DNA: TGCGCCAGCAGCTCAGGGTCCCGCACTGAAGCTTTCTTT
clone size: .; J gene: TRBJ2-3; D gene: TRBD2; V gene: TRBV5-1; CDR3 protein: CASSSGASGTTDTQYF; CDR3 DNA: TGCGCCAGCAGCTCAGGAGCTAGCGGGACCACAGATACGCAGTATTTT
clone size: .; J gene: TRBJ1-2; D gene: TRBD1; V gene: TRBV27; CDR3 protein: CASSINRGRTSYGYTF; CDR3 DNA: TGTGCCAGCAGTATAAACAGGGGGCGAACCTCCTATGGCTACACCTTC
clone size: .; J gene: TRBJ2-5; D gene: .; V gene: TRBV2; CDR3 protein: CASSEKNQGLETQYF; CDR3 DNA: TGTGCCAGCAGTGAGAAAAACCAGGGACTTGAGACCCAGTACTTC
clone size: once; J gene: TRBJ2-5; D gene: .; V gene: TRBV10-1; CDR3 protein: CASSREVEETQYF; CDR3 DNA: TGCGCCAGCAGCAGGGAAGTAGAAGAGACCCAGTACTTC
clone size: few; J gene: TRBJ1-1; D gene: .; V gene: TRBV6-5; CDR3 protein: CASSSPGRATEAFF; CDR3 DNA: TGTGCCAGCAGTTCCCCGGGCAGGGCCACTGAAGCTTTCTTT
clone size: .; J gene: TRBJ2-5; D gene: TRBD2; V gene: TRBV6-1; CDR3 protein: CASSELLAGVYLGETQYF; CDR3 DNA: TGTGCCAGCAGTGAATTGCTAGCGGGGGTATATCTGGGGGAGACCCAGTACTTC
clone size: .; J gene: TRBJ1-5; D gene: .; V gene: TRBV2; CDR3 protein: CASTREGDQPQHF; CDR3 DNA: TGTGCCAGCACTCGGGAGGGCGATCAGCCCCAGCATTTT